Included here is one T cell receptor beta chain sequence, with context. Its target is unknown. This sample is drawn from a study of cytomegalovirus exposure and HLA in healthy donors. Study-level findings and limits: Later genetic work tied a missense DCLRE1C variant to beta-chain V and J trimming. A later analysis reported that several of the most significant clusters appeared to be linked to common viral pathogens, among them Epstein-Barr virus.

Amplification used 60 Vbeta primers and 13 Jbeta primers. Clones were read by immunoSEQ multiplex PCR, and TCRdb kept only the in-frame ones, dropping some. The sample carries about 130,000 clones, about 70% recorded once. Germline-derived CDR1 and CDR2 are ENHRY and SYGVKD. There are 11 residues in the CDR3. Trimming cost V 7 bases and J 4 bases, with 6 bases left between them. The chain joins TRBV10-3 to TRBJ2-3; possibly TRBD1 for D (6 bases). Sequences were obtained from PBMCs. The sequence came from a woman aged 60 to 75 in good health and CMV-seropositive. Here the CDR3 reads CAIKGADTQYF. The CDR3 DNA reads as TGTGCCATCAAGGGGGCAGATACGCAGTATTTT.